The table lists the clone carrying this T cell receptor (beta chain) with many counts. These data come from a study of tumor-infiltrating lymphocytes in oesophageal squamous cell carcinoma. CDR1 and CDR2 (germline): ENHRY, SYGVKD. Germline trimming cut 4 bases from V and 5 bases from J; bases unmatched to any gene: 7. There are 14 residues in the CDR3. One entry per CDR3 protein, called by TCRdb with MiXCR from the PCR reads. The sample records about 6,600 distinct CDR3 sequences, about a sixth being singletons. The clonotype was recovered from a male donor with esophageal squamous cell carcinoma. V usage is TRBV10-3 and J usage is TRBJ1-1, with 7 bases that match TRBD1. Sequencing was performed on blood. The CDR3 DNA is TGTGCCATCAGTGGTACAGGGGTTGGGACTGAAGCTTTCTTT. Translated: CAISGTGVGTEAFF.